This TCR beta chain was retrieved from a study of cytomegalovirus exposure and HLA in healthy donors. The PCR used 60 Vbeta and 13 Jbeta primers. The table came from immunoSEQ multiplex PCR; TCRdb's copy has only in-frame clones and leaves some out. Altogether some 130,000 clones are present, around 76% being singletons, with the ten largest covering around 7.2%. CDR1 and CDR2 (germline): GTSNPN, SVGIG (reference sequence). The J segment lost 1 base and the V segment lost 0 bases, leaving 11 bases of the junction unmatched. There are 18 residues in the CDR3. The sequenced sample was PBMCs. The V gene is TRBV30, the J gene TRBJ1-2, with 10 positions matching TRBD1. This sequence was found in a male donor in good health and CMV-seronegative. The CDR3, as DNA: TGTGCCTGGAGTGTAGAAGGGACAGGGGTTGAGCTTAACTATGGCTACACCTTC. Translating gives CAWSVEGTGVELNYGYTF.